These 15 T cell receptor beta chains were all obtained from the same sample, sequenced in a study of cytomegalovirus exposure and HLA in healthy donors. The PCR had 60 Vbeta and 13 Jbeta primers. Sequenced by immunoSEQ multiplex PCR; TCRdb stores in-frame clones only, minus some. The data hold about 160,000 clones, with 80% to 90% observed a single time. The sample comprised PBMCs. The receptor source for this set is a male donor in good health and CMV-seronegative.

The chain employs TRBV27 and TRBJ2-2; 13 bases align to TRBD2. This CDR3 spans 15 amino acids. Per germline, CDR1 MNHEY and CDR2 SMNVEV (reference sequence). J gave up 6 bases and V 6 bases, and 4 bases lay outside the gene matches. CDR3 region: CASSKLAGGAGELFF. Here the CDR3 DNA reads TGTGCCAGCAGCAAACTAGCGGGAGGGGCCGGGGAGCTGTTTTTT.

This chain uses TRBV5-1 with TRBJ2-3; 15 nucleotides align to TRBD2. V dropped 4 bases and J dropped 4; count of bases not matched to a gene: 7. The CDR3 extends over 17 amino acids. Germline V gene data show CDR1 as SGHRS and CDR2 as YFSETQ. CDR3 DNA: TGCGCCAGCAGCCTGGGACTAGCGGGAGGTAGCTCAGATACGCAGTATTTT. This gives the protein CASSLGLAGGSSDTQYF.

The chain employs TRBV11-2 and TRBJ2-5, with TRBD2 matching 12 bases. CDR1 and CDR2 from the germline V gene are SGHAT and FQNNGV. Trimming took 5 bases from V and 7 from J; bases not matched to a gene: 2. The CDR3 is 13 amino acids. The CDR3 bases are TGTGCCAGCAGCATGACTAGCGGGGGGACCCAGTACTTC. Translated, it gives CASSMTSGGTQYF.

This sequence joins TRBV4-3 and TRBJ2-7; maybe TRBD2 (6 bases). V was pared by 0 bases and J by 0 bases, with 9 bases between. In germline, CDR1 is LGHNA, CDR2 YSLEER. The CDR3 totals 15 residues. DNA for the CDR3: TGCGCCAGCAGCCAAGAAGCGGGCACCTCCTACGAGCAGTACTTC. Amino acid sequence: CASSQEAGTSYEQYF.

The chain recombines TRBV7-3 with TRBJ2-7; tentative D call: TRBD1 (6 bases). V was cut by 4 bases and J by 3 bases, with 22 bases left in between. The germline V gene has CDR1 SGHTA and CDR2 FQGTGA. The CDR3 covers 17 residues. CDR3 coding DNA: TGTGCCAGCAGCTCAGCCCAAACAGGGTGGCAGGACTACGAGCAGTACTTC. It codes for CASSSAQTGWQDYEQYF.

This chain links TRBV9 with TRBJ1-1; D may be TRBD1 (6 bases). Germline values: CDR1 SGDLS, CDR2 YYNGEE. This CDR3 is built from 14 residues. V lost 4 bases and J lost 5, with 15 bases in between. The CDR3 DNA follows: TGTGCCAGCAGCCCATCAGGGGAAGGTACTGAAGCTTTCTTT. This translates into CASSPSGEGTEAFF.

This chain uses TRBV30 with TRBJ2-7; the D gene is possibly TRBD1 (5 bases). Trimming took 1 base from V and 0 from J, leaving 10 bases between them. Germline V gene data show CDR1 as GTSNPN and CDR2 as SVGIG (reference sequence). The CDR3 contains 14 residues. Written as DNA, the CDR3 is TGTGCCTGGAGTGCCCAGGGTTTCTCCTACGAGCAGTACTTC. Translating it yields CAWSAQGFSYEQYF.

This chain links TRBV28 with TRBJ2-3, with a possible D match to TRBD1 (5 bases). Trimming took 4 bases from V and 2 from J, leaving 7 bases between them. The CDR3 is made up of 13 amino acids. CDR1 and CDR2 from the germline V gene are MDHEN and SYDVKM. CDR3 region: CASSSQATDTQYF. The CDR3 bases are TGTGCCAGCAGTTCACAGGCCACAGATACGCAGTATTTT.

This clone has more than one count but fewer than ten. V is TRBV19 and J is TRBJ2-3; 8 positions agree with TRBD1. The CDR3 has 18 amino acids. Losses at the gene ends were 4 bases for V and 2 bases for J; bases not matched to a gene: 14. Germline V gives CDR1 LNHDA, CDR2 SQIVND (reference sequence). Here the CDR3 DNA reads TGTGCCAGTAGTACACCGTTCTCTATACAGGGGGACACAGATACGCAGTATTTT. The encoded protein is CASSTPFSIQGDTDTQYF.

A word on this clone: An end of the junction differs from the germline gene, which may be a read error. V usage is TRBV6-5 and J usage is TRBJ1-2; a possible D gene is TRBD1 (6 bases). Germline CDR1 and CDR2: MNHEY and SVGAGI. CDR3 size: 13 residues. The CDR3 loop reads CASSYVAGGGYPF. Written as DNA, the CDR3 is TGTGCCAGCAGTTACGTTGCCGGTGGGGGCTACCCCTTC.

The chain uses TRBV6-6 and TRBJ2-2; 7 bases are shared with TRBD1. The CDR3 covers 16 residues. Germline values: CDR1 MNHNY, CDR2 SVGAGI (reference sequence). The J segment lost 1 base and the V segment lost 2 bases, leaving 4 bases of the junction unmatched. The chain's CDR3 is CASSYLSGGNTGELFF. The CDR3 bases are TGTGCCAGCAGTTACCTCTCAGGGGGGAACACCGGGGAGCTGTTTTTT.

The CDR3 protein is CAIRSTGGGQETQYF. CDR3 in DNA: TGTGCCATCAGATCCACAGGGGGAGGCCAAGAGACCCAGTACTTC. The V call is TRBV10-3, the J call TRBJ2-5; 8 bases agree with TRBD1. This CDR3 has 15 amino acids. Germline values: CDR1 ENHRY, CDR2 SYGVKD. Trimming took 6 bases from V and 1 from J; bases not matched to a gene: 7.

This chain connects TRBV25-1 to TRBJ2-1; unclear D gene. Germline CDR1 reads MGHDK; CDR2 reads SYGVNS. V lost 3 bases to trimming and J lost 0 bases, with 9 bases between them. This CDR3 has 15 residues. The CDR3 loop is CASSEGSSSYNEQFF. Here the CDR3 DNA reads TGTGCCAGCAGTGAGGGCAGTAGCTCCTACAATGAGCAGTTCTTC. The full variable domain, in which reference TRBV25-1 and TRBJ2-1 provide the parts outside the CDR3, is EADIYQTPRYLVIGTGKKITLECSQTMGHDKMYWYQQDPGMELHLIHYSYGVNSTEKGDLSSESTVSRIRTEHFPLTLESARPSHTSQYLCASSEGSSSYNEQFFGPGTRLTVL.

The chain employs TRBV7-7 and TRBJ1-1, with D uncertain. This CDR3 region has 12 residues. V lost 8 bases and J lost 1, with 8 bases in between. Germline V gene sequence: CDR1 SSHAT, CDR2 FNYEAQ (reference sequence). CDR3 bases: TGTGCCAGCCGTGGCTGGAACACTGAAGCTTTCTTT. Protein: CASRGWNTEAFF.

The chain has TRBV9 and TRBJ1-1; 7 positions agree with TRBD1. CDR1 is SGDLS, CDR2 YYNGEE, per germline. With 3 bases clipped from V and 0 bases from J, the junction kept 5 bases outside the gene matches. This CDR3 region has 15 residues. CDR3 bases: TGTGCCAGCAGCGCCTCAGGGGGTTTGAACACTGAAGCTTTCTTT. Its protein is CASSASGGLNTEAFF. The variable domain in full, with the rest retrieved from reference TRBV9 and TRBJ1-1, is DSGVTQTPKHLITATGQRVTLRCSPRSGDLSVYWYQQSLDQGLQFLIQYYNGEERAKGNILERFSAQQFPDLHSELNLSSLELGDSALYFCASSASGGLNTEAFFGQGTRLTVV.